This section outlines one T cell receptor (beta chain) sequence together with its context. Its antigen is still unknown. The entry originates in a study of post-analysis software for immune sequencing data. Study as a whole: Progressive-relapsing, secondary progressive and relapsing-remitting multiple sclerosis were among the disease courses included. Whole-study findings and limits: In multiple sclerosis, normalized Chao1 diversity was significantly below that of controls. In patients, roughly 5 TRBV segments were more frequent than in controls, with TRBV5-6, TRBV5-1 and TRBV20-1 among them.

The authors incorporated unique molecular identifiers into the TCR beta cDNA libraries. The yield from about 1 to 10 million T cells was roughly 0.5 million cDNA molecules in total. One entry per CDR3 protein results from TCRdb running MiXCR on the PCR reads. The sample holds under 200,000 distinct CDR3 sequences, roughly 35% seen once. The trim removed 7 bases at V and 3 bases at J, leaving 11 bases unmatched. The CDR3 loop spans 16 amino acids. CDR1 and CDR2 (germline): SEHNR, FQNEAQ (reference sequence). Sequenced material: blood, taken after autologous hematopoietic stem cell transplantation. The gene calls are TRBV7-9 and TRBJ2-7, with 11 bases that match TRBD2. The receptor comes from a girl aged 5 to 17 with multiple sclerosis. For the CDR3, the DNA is TGTGCCAGCAACGCCATCGGGACTAGCGGAGACTACGAGCAGTACTTC. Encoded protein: CASNAIGTSGDYEQYF.